The 12 T cell receptor beta chains given below trace back to one sample, sequenced in a study of blood T cell repertoires in COVID-19. Sequencing was performed with immunoSEQ multiplex PCR; in TCRdb, only in-frame clones are kept and a portion is missing. Of around 29,000 clones in the sample, roughly 80% were seen once. The sequencing input was peripheral blood. Receptors originate from a woman aged 65 to 85 with active or convalescent COVID-19.

This clone was recorded a few times. The chain has TRBV4-2 and TRBJ1-1, with 7 bases identical to TRBD1. Germline V gives CDR1 LGHNA, CDR2 YNFKEQ. V gave up 4 bases and J gave up 6 bases; unmatched junction bases: 5. The CDR3 is made up of 13 amino acids. CDR3 sequence (DNA): TGTGCCAGCAGCCGCGGACAGGTTCCTGAAGCTTTCTTT. Translation: CASSRGQVPEAFF.

This clone has only a few counts. V and J are TRBV3-1 (or the pseudogene TRBV3-2) and TRBJ2-2; 8 positions match TRBD1. Germline CDR1 LGHDT, CDR2 YNNKEL (reference sequence). The CDR3 length is 15 residues. V trimming: 5 bases; J trimming: 6 bases; junction bases outside the gene matches: 8. Here the CDR3 reads CASSDRGRLAGELFF. The CDR3 bases are TGTGCCAGCAGCGACAGGGGCCGCCTTGCCGGGGAGCTGTTTTTT.

The chain links TRBV28 to TRBJ2-5; 9 bases fit TRBD2. J lost 4 bases, V lost 8 bases, and 11 bases had no gene match. Germline V CDR1 and CDR2: MDHEN, SYDVKM. This CDR3 comprises 15 residues. This CDR3 is CASGKVAGVGETQYF. Here the CDR3 DNA reads TGTGCCAGCGGGAAAGTAGCGGGAGTCGGAGAGACCCAGTACTTC.

This chain links TRBV3-1 (or the pseudogene TRBV3-2) with TRBJ2-7, with D hard to call. CDR1 LGHDT and CDR2 YNNKEL come from the germline V gene (reference sequence). V was shortened by 1 base and J by 5 bases, with 12 bases between the two germline ends. This CDR3 region has 14 residues. CDR3: CASSQGQAPDEQYF. The CDR3 DNA reads TGTGCCAGCAGCCAAGGCCAGGCCCCCGACGAGCAGTACTTC.

The chain employs TRBV18 and TRBJ1-1; 9 bases align to TRBD1. The CDR3 sequence is 17 residues long. With V trimmed by 3 bases and J by 6 bases, 14 bases remained unmatched. Per germline, CDR1 KGHSH and CDR2 LQKENI. The CDR3 loop is CASSPDRGGGRGSEAFF. The CDR3 DNA sequence: TGTGCCAGCTCACCGGACAGGGGCGGAGGGAGGGGCTCTGAAGCTTTCTTT.

This clone has a single count. This chain links TRBV5-1 with TRBJ1-1; a possible D gene is TRBD1 (6 bases). CDR1 is SGHRS and CDR2 is YFSETQ in the germline V gene. This CDR3 has 15 amino acids. V lost 0 bases, J lost 3 bases, and 12 bases lay in between. The CDR3 DNA follows: TGCGCCAGCAGCTTGGACAGGGTTGGGTACACTGAAGCTTTCTTT. Protein sequence: CASSLDRVGYTEAFF.

This clone has a single count. This sequence joins TRBV21-1 and TRBJ2-7; TRBD2, as called in the table, went unchecked against the DNA. TRBV21-1 is tagged as a pseudogene. This CDR3 contains 17 residues. DNA for the CDR3: TGTGCCAGCAGCAAACGCCTTGGGAGCGGGGGGCCCTCCGAGCAGTACTTC. This translates into CASSKRLGSGGPSEQYF.

The chain joins TRBV19 to TRBJ2-1; TRBD2 agrees at 10 bases. Unmatched junction bases numbered 7, after V lost 4 bases and J lost 4 bases. The CDR3 totals 16 residues. In germline, CDR1 is LNHDA, CDR2 SQIVND (reference sequence). The CDR3 loop is CASSTSGAGGYNEQFF. The CDR3 nucleotides read TGTGCCAGTAGTACCTCGGGAGCGGGAGGGTACAATGAGCAGTTCTTC.

The genes are TRBV27 and TRBJ1-5, with D tentatively TRBD1 (6 bases). V was pared by 6 bases and J by 5 bases, with 17 bases between. CDR1 is MNHEY and CDR2 is SMNVEV in the germline V gene (reference sequence). This CDR3 has 15 residues. For the CDR3, the DNA is TGTGCCAGCAGACCTTGGGGGGGGGCTGATCAGCCCCAGCATTTT. Translating it yields CASRPWGGADQPQHF.

The chain employs TRBV19 and TRBJ1-2, with 12 bases matching TRBD1. The CDR3 covers 16 residues. Germline V gene data show CDR1 as LNHDA and CDR2 as SQIVND (reference sequence). The V gene end was trimmed by 4 bases and the J gene end by 4 bases; junction bases not matched to a gene: 7. Written as DNA, the CDR3 is TGTGCCAGTAGTAGATCACCGGGACAGGGGGCCTATGGCTACACCTTC. It encodes CASSRSPGQGAYGYTF.

The chain carries TRBV3-1 (or the pseudogene TRBV3-2) and TRBJ2-2; 9 nucleotides agree with TRBD2. The V and J ends lost 0 bases and 5 bases, in that order; junction bases with no gene match: 13. The CDR3 covers 19 residues. The germline gives CDR1 LGHDT, CDR2 YNNKEL (reference sequence). The CDR3 nucleotides are TGTGCCAGCAGCCAAGATTCAAGCGGGGCAGCGGGGGGAACCGGGGAGCTGTTTTTT. This translates into CASSQDSSGAAGGTGELFF.

V usage is TRBV7-2 and J usage is TRBJ1-2, with TRBD1 matching over 7 bases. Unmatched junction bases numbered 9, after V lost 1 base and J lost 7 bases. The germline CDR1 and CDR2 sequences are SGHTA and FQGNSA. The CDR3 sequence is 15 residues long. The CDR3 here is CASSLDAQGVGGYTF. The DNA of the CDR3 is TGTGCCAGCAGCTTAGACGCGCAGGGGGTAGGTGGCTACACCTTC. Combining the CDR3 with reference TRBV7-2 and TRBJ1-2 gives the whole variable domain GAGVSQSPSNKVTEKGKDVELRCDPISGHTALYWYRQSLGQGLEFLIYFQGNSAPDKSGLPSDRFSAERTGGSVSTLTIQRTQQEDSAVYLCASSLDAQGVGGYTFGSGTRLTVV.